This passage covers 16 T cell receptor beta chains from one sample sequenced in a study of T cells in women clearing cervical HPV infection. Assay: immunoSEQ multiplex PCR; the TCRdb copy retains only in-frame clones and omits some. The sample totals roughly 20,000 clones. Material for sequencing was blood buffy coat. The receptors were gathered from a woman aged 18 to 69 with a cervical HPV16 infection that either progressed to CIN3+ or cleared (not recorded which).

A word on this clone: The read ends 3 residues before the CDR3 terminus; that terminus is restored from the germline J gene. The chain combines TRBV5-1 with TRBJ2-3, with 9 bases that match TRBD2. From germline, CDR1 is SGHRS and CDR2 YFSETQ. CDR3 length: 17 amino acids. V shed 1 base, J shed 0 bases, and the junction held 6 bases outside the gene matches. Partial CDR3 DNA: TGCGCCAGCAGCTTGCGGGCTAGCGGGGCTAGCACAGATACG. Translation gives CASSLRASGASTDT. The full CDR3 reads CASSLRASGASTDTQYF.

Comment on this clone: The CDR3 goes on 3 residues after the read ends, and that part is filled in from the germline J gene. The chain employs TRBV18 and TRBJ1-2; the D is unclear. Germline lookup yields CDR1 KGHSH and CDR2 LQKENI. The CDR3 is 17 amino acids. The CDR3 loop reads CASSPPSGETSTDTYTF. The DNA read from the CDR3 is TGTGCCAGCTCACCACCGAGCGGGGAAACCAGCACAGATACC.

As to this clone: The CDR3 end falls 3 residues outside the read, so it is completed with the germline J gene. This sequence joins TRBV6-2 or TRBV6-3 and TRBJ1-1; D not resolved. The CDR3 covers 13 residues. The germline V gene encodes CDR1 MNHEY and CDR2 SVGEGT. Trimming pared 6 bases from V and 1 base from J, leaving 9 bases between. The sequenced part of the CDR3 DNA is TGTGCCAGCAGACGGCCAGGGAACACTGAA. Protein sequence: CASRRPGNTE. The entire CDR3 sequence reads CASRRPGNTEAFF.

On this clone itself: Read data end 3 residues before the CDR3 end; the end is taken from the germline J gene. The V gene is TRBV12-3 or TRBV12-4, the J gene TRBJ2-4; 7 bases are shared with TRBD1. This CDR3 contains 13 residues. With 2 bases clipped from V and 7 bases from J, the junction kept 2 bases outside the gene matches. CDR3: CASSLTGANIQYF. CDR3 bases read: TGTGCCAGCAGTTTAACAGGGGCGAACATT.

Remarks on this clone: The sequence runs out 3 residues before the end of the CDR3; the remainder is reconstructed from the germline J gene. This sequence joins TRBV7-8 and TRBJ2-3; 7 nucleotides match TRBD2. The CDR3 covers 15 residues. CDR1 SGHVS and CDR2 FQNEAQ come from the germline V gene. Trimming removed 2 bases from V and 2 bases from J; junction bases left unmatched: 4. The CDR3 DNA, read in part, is TGTGCCAGCAGCTTATACGCGGGGGACACAGATACG. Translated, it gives CASSLYAGDTDT. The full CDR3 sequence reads CASSLYAGDTDTQYF.

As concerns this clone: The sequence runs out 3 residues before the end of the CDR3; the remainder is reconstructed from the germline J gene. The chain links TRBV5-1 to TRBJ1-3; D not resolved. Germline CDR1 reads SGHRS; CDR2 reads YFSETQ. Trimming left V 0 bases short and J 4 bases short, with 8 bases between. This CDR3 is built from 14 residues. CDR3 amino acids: CASSLVGIGNTIYF. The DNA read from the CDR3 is TGCGCCAGCAGCTTGGTGGGCATAGGAAACACC. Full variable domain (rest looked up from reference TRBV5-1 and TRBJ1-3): KAGVTQTPRYLIKTRGQQVTLSCSPISGHRSVSWYQQTPGQGLQFLFEYFSETQRNKGNFPGRFSGRQFSNSRSEMNVSTLELGDSALYLCASSLVGIGNTIYFGEGSWLTVV.

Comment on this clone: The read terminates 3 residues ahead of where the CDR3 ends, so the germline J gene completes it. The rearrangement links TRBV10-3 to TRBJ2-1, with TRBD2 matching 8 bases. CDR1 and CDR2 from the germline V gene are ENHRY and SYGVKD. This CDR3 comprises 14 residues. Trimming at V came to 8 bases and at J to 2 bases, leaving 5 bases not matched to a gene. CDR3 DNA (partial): TGTGCCATCGAGCCGGGGGGGGCCTACAATGAG. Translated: CAIEPGGAYNE. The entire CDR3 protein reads CAIEPGGAYNEQFF.

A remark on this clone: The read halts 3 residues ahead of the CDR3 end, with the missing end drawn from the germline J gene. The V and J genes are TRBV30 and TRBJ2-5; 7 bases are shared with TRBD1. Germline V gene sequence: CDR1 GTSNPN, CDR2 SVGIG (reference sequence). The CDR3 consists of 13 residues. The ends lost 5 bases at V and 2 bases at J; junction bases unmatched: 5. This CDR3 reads CAWERTGQETQYF. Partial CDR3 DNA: TGTGCCTGGGAAAGGACAGGACAAGAGACC. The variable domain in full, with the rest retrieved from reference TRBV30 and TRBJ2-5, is SQTIHQWPATLVQPVGSPLSLECTVEGTSNPNLYWYRQAAGRGLQLLFYSVGIGQISSEVPQNLSASRPQDRQFILSSKKLLLSDSGFYLCAWERTGQETQYFGPGTRLLVL.

This CDR3 reads CSAEGGTGNTIYF. CDR3 DNA (partial): TGCAGTGCCGAAGGCGGAACTGGAAACACC. The chain employs TRBV20-1 and TRBJ1-3; D is ambiguous. The read gets to within 3 residues of the CDR3 end, and the germline J gene fills in the rest. V lost 6 bases, J lost 2 bases, and 11 bases lay in between. Germline V gene sequence: CDR1 DFQATT, CDR2 SNEGSKA (reference sequence). This CDR3 has 13 residues.

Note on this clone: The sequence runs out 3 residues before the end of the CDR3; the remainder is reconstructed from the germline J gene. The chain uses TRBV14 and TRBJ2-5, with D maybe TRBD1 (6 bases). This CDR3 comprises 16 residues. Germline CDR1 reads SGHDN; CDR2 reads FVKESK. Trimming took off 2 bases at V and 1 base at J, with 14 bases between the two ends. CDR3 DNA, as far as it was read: TGTGCCAGCAGCCAAAAAAGAGGGGGAATCCAAGAGACC. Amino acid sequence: CASSQKRGGIQET. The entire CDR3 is CASSQKRGGIQETQYF.

The CDR3 spells CASSSGLAPETAFF. The covered CDR3 bases are TGTGCCAGCAGCTCCGGGTTAGCCCCAGAGACC. V gene TRBV7-2 combines with J gene TRBJ1-1; no firm D call. From the germline J gene comes the end of the CDR3, since the read stops 3 residues before it. The length of the CDR3 is 14 residues. Germline V gives CDR1 SGHTA, CDR2 FQGNSA.

Incomplete CDR3 DNA: TGTGCCAGCAGCTCCTCGCAGGGGGACGAGACC. Translated, it gives CASSSSQGDET. The CDR3, in full, reads CASSSSQGDETQYF. The V gene is TRBV13, the J gene TRBJ2-5, with 7 bases identical to TRBD1. The read terminates 3 residues before the CDR3 end, so the remaining end is supplied by the germline J gene. Germline V gene data show CDR1 as PRHDT and CDR2 as FYEKMQ (reference sequence). Trimming at V came to 4 bases and at J to 5 bases, leaving 7 bases not matched to a gene. The length of the CDR3 is 14 residues.

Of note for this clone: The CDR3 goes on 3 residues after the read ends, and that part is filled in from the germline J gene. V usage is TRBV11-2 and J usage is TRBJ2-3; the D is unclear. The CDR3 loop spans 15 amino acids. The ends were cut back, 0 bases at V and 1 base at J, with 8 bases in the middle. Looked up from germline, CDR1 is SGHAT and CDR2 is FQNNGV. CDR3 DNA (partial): TGTGCCAGCAGCTTAGAAGCTTCCCGCACAGATACG. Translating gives CASSLEASRTDT. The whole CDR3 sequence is CASSLEASRTDTQYF.

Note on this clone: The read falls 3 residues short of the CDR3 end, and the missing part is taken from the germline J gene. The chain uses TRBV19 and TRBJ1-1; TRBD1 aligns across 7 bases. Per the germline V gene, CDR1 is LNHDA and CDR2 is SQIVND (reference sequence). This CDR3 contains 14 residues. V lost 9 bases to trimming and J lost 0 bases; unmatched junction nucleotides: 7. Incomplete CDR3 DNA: TGTGCCAGCCGGAAGGGACAGTTGAACACTGAA. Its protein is CASRKGQLNTE. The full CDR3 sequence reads CASRKGQLNTEAFF. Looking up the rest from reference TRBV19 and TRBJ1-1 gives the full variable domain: DGGITQSPKYLFRKEGQNVTLSCEQNLNHDAMYWYRQDPGQGLRLIYYSQIVNDFQKGDIAEGYSVSREKKESFPLTVTSAQKNPTAFYLCASRKGQLNTEAFFGQGTRLTVV.

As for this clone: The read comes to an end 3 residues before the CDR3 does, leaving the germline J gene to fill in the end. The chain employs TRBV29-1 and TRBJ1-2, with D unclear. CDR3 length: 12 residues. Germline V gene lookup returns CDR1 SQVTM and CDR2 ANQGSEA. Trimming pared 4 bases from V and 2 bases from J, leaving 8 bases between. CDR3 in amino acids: CSVGWANYGYTF. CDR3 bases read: TGCAGCGTTGGATGGGCAAACTATGGC.

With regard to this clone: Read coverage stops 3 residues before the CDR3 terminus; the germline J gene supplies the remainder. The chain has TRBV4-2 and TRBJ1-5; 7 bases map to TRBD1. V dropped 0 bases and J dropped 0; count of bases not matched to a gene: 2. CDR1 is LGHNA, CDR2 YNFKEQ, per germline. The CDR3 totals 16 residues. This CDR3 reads CASSQEGTVSNQPQHF. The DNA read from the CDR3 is TGTGCCAGCAGCCAAGAAGGGACAGTTAGCAATCAGCCC.